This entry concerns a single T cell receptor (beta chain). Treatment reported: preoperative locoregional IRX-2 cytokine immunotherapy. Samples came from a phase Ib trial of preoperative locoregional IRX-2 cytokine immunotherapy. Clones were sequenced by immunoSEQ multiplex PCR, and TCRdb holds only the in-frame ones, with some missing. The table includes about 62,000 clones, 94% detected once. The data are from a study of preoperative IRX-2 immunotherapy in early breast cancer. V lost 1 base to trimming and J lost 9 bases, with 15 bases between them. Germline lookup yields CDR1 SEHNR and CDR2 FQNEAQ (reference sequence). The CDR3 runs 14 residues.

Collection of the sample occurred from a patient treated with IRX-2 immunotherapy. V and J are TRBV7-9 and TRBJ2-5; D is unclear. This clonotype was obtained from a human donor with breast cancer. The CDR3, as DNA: TGTGCCAGCAGCTTAGTATCGGCAGCCCCGGCCCAGTACTTC. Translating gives CASSLVSAAPAQYF.